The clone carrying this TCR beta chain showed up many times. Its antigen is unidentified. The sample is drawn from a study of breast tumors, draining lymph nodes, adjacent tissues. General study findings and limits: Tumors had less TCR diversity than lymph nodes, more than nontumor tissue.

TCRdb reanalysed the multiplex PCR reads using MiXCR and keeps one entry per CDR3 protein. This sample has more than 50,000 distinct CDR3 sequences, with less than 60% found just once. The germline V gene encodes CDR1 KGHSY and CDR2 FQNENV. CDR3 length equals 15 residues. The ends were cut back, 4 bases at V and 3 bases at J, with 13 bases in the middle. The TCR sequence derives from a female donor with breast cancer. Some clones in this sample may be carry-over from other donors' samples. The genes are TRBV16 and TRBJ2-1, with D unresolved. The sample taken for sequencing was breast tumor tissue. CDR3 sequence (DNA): TGTGCCAGCAGCCGCCGGAACTCAAACTACAATGAGCAGTTCTTC. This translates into CASSRRNSNYNEQFF.